These 25 T cell receptor beta chains originate from one sample sequenced in a study of shared clonotypes between healthy human individuals. Some clones are missing from TCRdb's copy, which holds only in-frame ones; the method was immunoSEQ multiplex PCR. The table shows 2.5 million or so clones, with over 85% occurring only once. Sequenced sample: naive CD4+ T cells sorted from blood. Subset: CD45RA+ positively selected. These receptors were obtained from a young man in good health.

Here the CDR3 DNA reads TGTGCCAGCAGGCCGCTCGGACAAGGTCCCGGGGAGCTGTTTTTT. Its translation: CASRPLGQGPGELFF. The genes are TRBV6-1 and TRBJ2-2, with TRBD1 as a possible D gene (5 bases). This CDR3 contains 15 residues. Between the trimmed V and J ends, which lost 6 bases and 6 bases, there was a span of 17 bases. Per germline, CDR1 MNHNS and CDR2 SASEGT.

V gene TRBV27 combines with J gene TRBJ1-6; 7 bases match TRBD1. The CDR3 has 14 amino acids. Per the germline V gene, CDR1 is MNHEY and CDR2 is SMNVEV (reference sequence). J was trimmed by 7 bases and V by 6 bases; bases with no gene match: 6. The DNA for the CDR3 is TGTGCCAGCAGATTAGACAGGGAAAATTCACCCCTCCACTTT. As protein: CASRLDRENSPLHF.

The chain has TRBV10-3 and TRBJ2-5, with TRBD1 matching over 8 bases. CDR3 length equals 13 residues. The V and J ends lost 3 bases and 5 bases, in that order; junction bases with no gene match: 2. Looked up from germline, CDR1 is ENHRY and CDR2 is SYGVKD. Here the CDR3 DNA reads TGTGCCATCAGTGACGGACAGGGTGAGACCCAGTACTTC. Translation gives CAISDGQGETQYF.

V is TRBV18 and J is TRBJ2-5; D ambiguous. V gave up 0 bases and J gave up 2 bases, with 10 bases separating them. CDR1 and CDR2 from the germline V gene are KGHSH and LQKENI. The CDR3 contains 15 residues. CDR3 DNA: TGTGCCAGCTCACCACCCACAGAGAAGCAAGAGACCCAGTACTTC. Translating it yields CASSPPTEKQETQYF.

The chain recombines TRBV30 with TRBJ1-2; 7 bases line up with TRBD1. Germline V CDR1 and CDR2: GTSNPN, SVGIG (reference sequence). The CDR3 runs 17 residues. After removal of 4 bases from V and 4 bases from J, the junction contained 18 bases not matched to a gene. The CDR3 protein is CAWKDIEGAISLYGYTF. The CDR3 DNA follows: TGTGCCTGGAAAGACATTGAGGGGGCGATTTCCCTCTATGGCTACACCTTC.

The chain uses TRBV7-3 and TRBJ1-1; D is ambiguous. Deletions cut 3 bases from V and 2 bases from J, with 13 bases between. The CDR3 spans 15 residues. Germline lookup yields CDR1 SGHTA and CDR2 FQGTGA. The CDR3 sequence is CASSLGFLSNTEAFF. In DNA, the CDR3 is TGTGCCAGCAGCTTGGGATTTCTAAGTAACACTGAAGCTTTCTTT.

The rearrangement uses TRBV30 and TRBJ2-2; D might be TRBD1 or TRBD2, each matching 5 bases. The germline CDR1 and CDR2 sequences are GTSNPN and SVGIG (reference sequence). Trimming removed 4 bases at V and 7 bases at J, with 22 bases between. CDR3 length equals 16 residues. The CDR3 DNA reads TGTGCCTGGACCCCTGGGGAAAGGGGAGATTTCGGGGAGCTGTTTTTT. This gives the protein CAWTPGERGDFGELFF.

The chain links TRBV4-2 to TRBJ2-5, with 10 bases aligning to TRBD2. Germline CDR1 LGHNA, CDR2 YNFKEQ. The CDR3 runs 21 residues. V lost 0 bases and J lost 7; bases outside the gene matches: 23. The CDR3 loop reads CASSQDSSGGASVTKIATQYF. The CDR3 DNA follows: TGTGCCAGCAGCCAAGATTCAAGCGGGGGGGCCTCGGTTACTAAAATAGCGACCCAGTACTTC.

Of note for this clone: Other DNA sequences in the sample encode the same CDR3. The chain employs TRBV6-5 and TRBJ1-5, with TRBD1 matching 7 bases. This CDR3 has 15 amino acids. V lost 0 bases to trimming and J lost 1 base; unmatched junction nucleotides: 0. CDR1 and CDR2 from the germline V gene are MNHEY and SVGAGI. CDR3 nucleotides: TGTGCCAGCAGTTACTCGGGACAGAGCAATCAGCCCCAGCATTTT. Residues: CASSYSGQSNQPQHF.

V and J are TRBV14 and TRBJ2-2; 8 nucleotides agree with TRBD1. The CDR3 contains 17 residues. Germline CDR1 SGHDN, CDR2 FVKESK. J was trimmed by 9 bases and V by 4 bases; bases with no gene match: 16. CDR3 nucleotides: TGTGCCAGCAGCCCCCGTCGGACAGGGATGCAATCCCGGGAGCTGTTTTTT. This gives the protein CASSPRRTGMQSRELFF.

This chain uses TRBV7-2 with TRBJ2-3; D might be TRBD2 (6 bases). The CDR3 loop spans 14 amino acids. V lost 4 bases and J 4 bases, leaving 12 bases between the germline ends. Germline values: CDR1 SGHTA, CDR2 FQGNSA. In DNA form, the CDR3 reads TGTGCCAGCAGCTCGGGACTCCCCCCAGATACGCAGTATTTT. Amino acid sequence: CASSSGLPPDTQYF.

The CDR3 is CSALPGRPNTEAFF. CDR3 sequence (DNA): TGCAGCGCCCTGCCGGGACGGCCGAACACTGAAGCTTTCTTT. The chain is built from TRBV29-1 and TRBJ1-1; weak D call: TRBD1 (5 bases). Germline V lookup: CDR1 SQVTM, CDR2 ANQGSEA. This CDR3 spans 14 amino acids. Between the trimmed V and J ends, which lost 7 bases and 1 base, there was a span of 16 bases.

The chain links TRBV6-5 to TRBJ1-6; D possibly corresponds to TRBD1 (5 bases). This CDR3 comprises 14 residues. Germline assignment: CDR1 MNHEY and CDR2 SVGAGI. Trimming took 6 bases from V and 6 from J, leaving 12 bases between them. CDR3 residues: CASRPDSINSPLHF. The CDR3 DNA reads TGTGCCAGCAGACCAGACAGCATTAATTCACCCCTCCACTTT.

In its sample, this clone was seen once. The gene calls are TRBV4-1 and TRBJ2-7; 9 bases line up with TRBD1. The trim removed 0 bases at V and 5 bases at J, leaving 8 bases unmatched. The CDR3 runs 16 residues. Germline assignment: CDR1 MGHRA and CDR2 YSYEKL. The chain's CDR3 is CASSQDAGTGRNEQYF. The CDR3 DNA reads TGCGCCAGCAGCCAAGATGCCGGGACAGGGCGTAACGAGCAGTACTTC.

The chain couples TRBV7-2 to TRBJ2-7; D is perhaps TRBD1 (5 bases). Germline values: CDR1 SGHTA, CDR2 FQGNSA. The CDR3 spans 12 residues. The V end was cut by 4 bases, the J end by 6 bases, with 10 bases between. The CDR3 loop reads CASSWSTGEQYF. CDR3 sequence (DNA): TGTGCCAGCAGCTGGAGTACAGGCGAGCAGTACTTC. The full variable domain, its missing parts supplied by reference TRBV7-2 and TRBJ2-7, is GAGVSQSPSNKVTEKGKDVELRCDPISGHTALYWYRQSLGQGLEFLIYFQGNSAPDKSGLPSDRFSAERTGGSVSTLTIQRTQQEDSAVYLCASSWSTGEQYFGPGTRLTVT.

The chain couples TRBV5-1 to TRBJ2-7; weak D call: TRBD2 (6 bases). Germline V gene data show CDR1 as SGHRS and CDR2 as YFSETQ. Trimming took off 2 bases at V and 2 bases at J, with 11 bases between the two ends. The CDR3 is 14 residues long. Written as DNA, the CDR3 is TGCGCCAGCAGCTTCGGCGGGGTTACCTACGAGCAGTACTTC. It codes for CASSFGGVTYEQYF.

A single count supports this clone. The chain recombines TRBV7-2 with TRBJ2-3; 10 bases are a match to TRBD2. J was trimmed by 5 bases and V by 4 bases; bases with no gene match: 6. CDR3 size: 15 residues. The germline CDR1 and CDR2 sequences are SGHTA and FQGNSA. CDR3 DNA sequence: TGTGCCAGCAGCTGGAGACTAGCGGGCGAAGATACGCAGTATTTT. This translates into CASSWRLAGEDTQYF.

This clone has only one observation. This chain joins TRBV7-3 and TRBJ2-3; D perhaps matches TRBD1 (5 bases). V was clipped by 1 base and J by 0 bases, with 8 bases between them. This CDR3 is 15 amino acids long. Germline V gene data show CDR1 as SGHTA and CDR2 as FQGTGA. The CDR3 is CASSLRQLSTDTQYF. The DNA of the CDR3 is TGTGCCAGCAGCTTAAGACAGCTTAGCACAGATACGCAGTATTTT.

For this clone: Other nucleotide sequences from this sample produce the same CDR3. J is TRBJ2-5 and V is TRBV10-3; D is possibly TRBD1 (5 bases). The CDR3 loop spans 13 amino acids. The V gene lost 0 bases and the J gene lost 5 bases, with 7 bases spanning the gap. Germline V CDR1 and CDR2: ENHRY, SYGVKD. CDR3 in amino acids: CAISESPGETQYF. The CDR3 nucleotides read TGTGCCATCAGTGAGTCCCCAGGGGAGACCCAGTACTTC.

The chain has TRBV11-2 and TRBJ2-5; a weak D match, TRBD2 (7 bases). Trimming stripped 1 base from V and 4 bases from J, with 13 bases between. CDR1 is SGHAT, CDR2 FQNNGV, per germline. This CDR3 spans 15 amino acids. This CDR3 reads CASSLVRGGRETQYF. CDR3 DNA: TGTGCCAGCAGCTTAGTTAGGGGGGGGCGAGAGACCCAGTACTTC.

The chain links TRBV5-4 to TRBJ1-4, with D uncertain. The CDR3 consists of 13 residues. Germline V CDR1 and CDR2: SGHNT, YYREEE (reference sequence). With 2 bases removed from V and 6 bases from J, the gap between germline ends came to 8 bases. The CDR3 protein is CASSFPLDEKLFF. CDR3 nucleotide sequence: TGTGCCAGCAGCTTCCCACTCGATGAAAAACTGTTTTTT.

The J gene is TRBJ2-1, the V gene TRBV19, with 10 bases identical to TRBD1. V was clipped by 9 bases and J by 6 bases; unmatched bases: 2. CDR1 is LNHDA and CDR2 is SQIVND in the germline V gene (reference sequence). CDR3 length equals 12 residues. The CDR3, as DNA: TGTGCCAGCCGGGACAGGGGCAATGAGCAGTTCTTC. Protein product: CASRDRGNEQFF.

The genes are TRBV19 and TRBJ1-4, with D possibly TRBD1 on 6 matching bases. V gave up 5 bases and J gave up 8 bases, with 18 bases separating them. The germline V gene has CDR1 LNHDA and CDR2 SQIVND (reference sequence). The CDR3 is made up of 15 amino acids. CDR3: CASSDTGMAGEKLFF. In DNA form, the CDR3 reads TGTGCCAGTAGTGACACAGGGATGGCGGGAGAAAAACTGTTTTTT.

The chain links TRBV2 to TRBJ1-6, with a possible D match to TRBD1 (6 bases). Deletions cut 5 bases from V and 5 bases from J, with 16 bases between. The CDR3 length is 16 residues. Germline CDR1 SNHLY, CDR2 FYNNEI. The DNA for the CDR3 is TGTGCCAGCAGTCGGACCGGGACAAGGGATAATTCACCCCTCCACTTT. It specifies CASSRTGTRDNSPLHF.

The V and J genes are TRBV5-1 and TRBJ2-2, with no clear D. Trimming took off 0 bases at V and 10 bases at J, with 13 bases between the two ends. Germline V lookup: CDR1 SGHRS, CDR2 YFSETQ. The CDR3 totals 14 residues. CDR3 amino acids: CASSLGGSPAELFF. CDR3 DNA sequence: TGCGCCAGCAGCTTGGGTGGAAGTCCAGCGGAGCTGTTTTTT.